This T cell receptor (beta chain) was recorded in a study of cytomegalovirus exposure and HLA in healthy donors. Germline lookup yields CDR1 LGHNA and CDR2 YNFKEQ. V was pared by 4 bases and J by 10 bases, with 13 bases between. The CDR3 spans 12 residues. This clone turned up a few times. Its antigen remains unidentified. Findings and limits, study-wide: In vitro experiments confirmed that a few CMV-associated chains were specific for CMV antigens. The Asian-associated ancestry cluster reportedly had fewer N-insertions than the roughly 720-donor mean in a later analysis. Later, an analysis showed that TCR beta chains associated with HLA were more clonally expanded than others that were equally common.

The PCR used 60 Vbeta and 13 Jbeta primers. Authors' analysis steps: About 10 million of some 80 million unique TCR beta chains were shared, per a later count. TCRdb's copy holds only in-frame clones and misses some; the assay was immunoSEQ multiplex PCR. Clone size and V and J calls were adopted from that table, with D and trimming inferred from the DNA. The table records fewer than 250,000 clones, around 85% of them present only once. The specimen was PBMCs. The V gene is TRBV4-2, the J gene TRBJ1-1; D unresolved. The clonotype originates from a girl aged 2 to 10 in good health and CMV-seronegative. The CDR3 nucleotides read TGTGCCAGCAGCCCGCCACAAAGCGGAGCTTTCTTT. It encodes CASSPPQSGAFF.